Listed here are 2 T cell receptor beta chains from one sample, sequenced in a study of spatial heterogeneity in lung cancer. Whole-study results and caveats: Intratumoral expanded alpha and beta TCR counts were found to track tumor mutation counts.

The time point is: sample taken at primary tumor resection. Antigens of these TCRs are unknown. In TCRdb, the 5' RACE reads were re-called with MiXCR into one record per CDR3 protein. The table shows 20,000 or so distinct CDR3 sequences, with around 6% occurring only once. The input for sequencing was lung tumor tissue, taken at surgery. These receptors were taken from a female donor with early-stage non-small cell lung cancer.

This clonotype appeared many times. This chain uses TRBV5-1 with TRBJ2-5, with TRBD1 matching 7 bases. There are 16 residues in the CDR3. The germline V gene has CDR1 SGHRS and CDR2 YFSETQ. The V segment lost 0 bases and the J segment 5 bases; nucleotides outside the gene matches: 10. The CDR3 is CASSLEGDRVRETQYF. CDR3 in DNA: TGCGCCAGCAGCTTGGAGGGTGACAGGGTTCGGGAGACCCAGTACTTC.

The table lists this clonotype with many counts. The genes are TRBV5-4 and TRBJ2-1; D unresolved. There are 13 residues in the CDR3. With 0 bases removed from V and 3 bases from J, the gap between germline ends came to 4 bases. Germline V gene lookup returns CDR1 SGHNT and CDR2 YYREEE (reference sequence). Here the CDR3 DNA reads TGTGCCAGCAGCTTGGCACTCTACAATGAGCAGTTCTTC. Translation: CASSLALYNEQFF. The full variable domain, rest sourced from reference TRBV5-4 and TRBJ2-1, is ETGVTQSPTHLIKTRGQQVTLRCSSQSGHNTVSWYQQALGQGPQFIFQYYREEENGRGNFPPRFSGLQFPNYSSELNVNALELDDSALYLCASSLALYNEQFFGPGTRLTVL.